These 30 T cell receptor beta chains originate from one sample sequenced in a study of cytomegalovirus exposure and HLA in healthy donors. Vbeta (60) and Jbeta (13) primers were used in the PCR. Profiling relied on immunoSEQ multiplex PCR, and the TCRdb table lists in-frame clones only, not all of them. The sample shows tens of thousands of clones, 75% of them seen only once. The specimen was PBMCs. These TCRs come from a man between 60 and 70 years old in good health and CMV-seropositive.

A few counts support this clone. The CDR3 loop is CSVLADRVNGYTF. The CDR3 DNA reads as TGCAGCGTCCTAGCCGACAGGGTTAATGGCTACACCTTC. This sequence joins TRBV29-1 and TRBJ1-2; 7 bases are a match to TRBD1. V was pared by 6 bases and J by 6 bases, with 10 bases of the junction left unmatched. The germline V gene encodes CDR1 SQVTM and CDR2 ANQGSEA. CDR3 size: 13 residues.

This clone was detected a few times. Written as DNA, the CDR3 is TGTGCCAGCAAAGGGGACTCGAACAATGAGCAGTTCTTC. It encodes CASKGDSNNEQFF. The J gene is TRBJ2-1, the V gene TRBV2, with a possible D match to TRBD2 (6 bases). CDR3 length: 13 amino acids. V was clipped by 7 bases and J by 5 bases, with 12 bases between them. CDR1 is SNHLY, CDR2 FYNNEI, per germline.

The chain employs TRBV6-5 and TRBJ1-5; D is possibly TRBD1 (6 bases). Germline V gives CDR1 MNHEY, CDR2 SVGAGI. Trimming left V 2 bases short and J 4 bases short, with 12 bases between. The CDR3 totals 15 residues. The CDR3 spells CASSYTGQLNQPQHF. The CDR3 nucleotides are TGTGCCAGCAGTTACACGGGACAACTTAATCAGCCCCAGCATTTT.

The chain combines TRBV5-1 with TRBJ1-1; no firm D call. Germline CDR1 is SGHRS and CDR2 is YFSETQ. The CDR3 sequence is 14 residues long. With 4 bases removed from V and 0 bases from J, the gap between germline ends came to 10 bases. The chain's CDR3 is CASSASGMNTEAFF. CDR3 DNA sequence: TGCGCCAGCAGCGCGTCGGGGATGAACACTGAAGCTTTCTTT.

The CDR3 here is CASRPGETTDTQYF. DNA of the CDR3: TGTGCCAGCAGGCCGGGGGAGACGACAGATACGCAGTATTTT. The genes are TRBV2 and TRBJ2-3; D might be TRBD2 (6 bases). With 6 bases removed from V and 3 bases from J, the gap between germline ends came to 13 bases. This CDR3 has 14 residues. Germline lookup yields CDR1 SNHLY and CDR2 FYNNEI.

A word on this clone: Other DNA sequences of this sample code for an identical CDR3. The CDR3 DNA reads TGTGCCAGCAGCTTAGGACTAGCGGGGGCAGCAGATACGCAGTATTTT. Translation gives CASSLGLAGAADTQYF. V gene TRBV7-9 combines with J gene TRBJ2-3; 12 bases fit TRBD2. J gave up 4 bases and V 1 base, and 3 bases lay outside the gene matches. Germline CDR1 reads SEHNR; CDR2 reads FQNEAQ (reference sequence). This CDR3 has 16 amino acids.

This CDR3 reads CARKLRLAGGPDEQFF. The CDR3 DNA sequence: TGTGCCAGGAAGCTCAGGCTAGCGGGGGGGCCGGATGAGCAGTTCTTC. The V call is TRBV19, the J call TRBJ2-1; 12 nucleotides line up with TRBD2. Germline CDR1 reads LNHDA; CDR2 reads SQIVND (reference sequence). The CDR3 runs 16 residues. V gave up 9 bases and J gave up 8 bases; unmatched junction bases: 14.

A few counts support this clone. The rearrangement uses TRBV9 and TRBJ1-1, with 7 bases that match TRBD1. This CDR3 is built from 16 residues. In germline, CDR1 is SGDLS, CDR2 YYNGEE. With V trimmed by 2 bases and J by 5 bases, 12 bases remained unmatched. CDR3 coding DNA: TGTGCCAGCAGCGTCGTGCAGGGTGGCAGGGGGACTGAAGCTTTCTTT. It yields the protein CASSVVQGGRGTEAFF. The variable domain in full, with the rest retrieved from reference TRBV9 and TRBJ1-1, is DSGVTQTPKHLITATGQRVTLRCSPRSGDLSVYWYQQSLDQGLQFLIQYYNGEERAKGNILERFSAQQFPDLHSELNLSSLELGDSALYFCASSVVQGGRGTEAFFGQGTRLTVV.

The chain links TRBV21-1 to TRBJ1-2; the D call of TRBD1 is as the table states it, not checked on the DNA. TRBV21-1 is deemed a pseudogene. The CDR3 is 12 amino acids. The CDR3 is CASKITGDGYTF. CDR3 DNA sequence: TGTGCCAGCAAAATAACAGGGGATGGCTACACCTTC.

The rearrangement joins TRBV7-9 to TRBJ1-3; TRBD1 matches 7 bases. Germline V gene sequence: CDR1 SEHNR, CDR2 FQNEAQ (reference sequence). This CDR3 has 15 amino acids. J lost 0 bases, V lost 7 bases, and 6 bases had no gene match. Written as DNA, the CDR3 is TGTGCCAGCATCCAGGGGGAATACTCTGGAAACACCATATATTTT. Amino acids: CASIQGEYSGNTIYF.

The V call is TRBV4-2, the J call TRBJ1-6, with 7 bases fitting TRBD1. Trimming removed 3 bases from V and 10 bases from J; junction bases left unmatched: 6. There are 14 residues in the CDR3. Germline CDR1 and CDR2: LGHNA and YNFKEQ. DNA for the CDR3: TGTGCCAGCAGCCAGAGACAGGGCGGGTCACCCCTCCACTTT. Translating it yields CASSQRQGGSPLHF.

The CDR3 DNA reads TGTGCCAGCAGAAAAAGCGGGACACGTCGCTCTGGAAACACCATATATTTT. Translated, it gives CASRKSGTRRSGNTIYF. The chain has TRBV11-2 and TRBJ1-3; D possibly corresponds to TRBD1 (6 bases). The CDR3 runs to 17 residues. Germline V lookup: CDR1 SGHAT, CDR2 FQNNGV. V was pared by 6 bases and J by 0 bases, with 18 bases between.

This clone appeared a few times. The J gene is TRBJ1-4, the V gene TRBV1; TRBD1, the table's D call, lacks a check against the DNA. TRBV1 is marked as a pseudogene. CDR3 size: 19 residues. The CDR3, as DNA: TGCACCAGCAGCCAAGAATGGGACAATCGGGTGGCGGGTAATGAAAAACTGTTTTTT. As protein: CTSSQEWDNRVAGNEKLFF.

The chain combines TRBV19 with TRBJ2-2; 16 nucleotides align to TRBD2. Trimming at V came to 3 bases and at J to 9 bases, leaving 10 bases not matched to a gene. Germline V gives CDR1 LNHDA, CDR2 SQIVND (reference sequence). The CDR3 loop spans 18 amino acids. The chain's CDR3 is CASSIEGTSGGVGRELFF. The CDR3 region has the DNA TGTGCCAGTAGTATCGAGGGGACTAGCGGGGGGGTCGGCCGGGAGCTGTTTTTT.

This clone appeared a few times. The CDR3 coding sequence is TGTGCCAGCAGCCCAACAGGGGGCGGTTTCGGTGAGCAGTTCTTC. It codes for CASSPTGGGFGEQFF. This rearrangement joins TRBV7-6 to TRBJ2-1, with 9 bases aligning to TRBD1. There are 15 residues in the CDR3. Germline loops: CDR1 SGHVS, CDR2 FNYEAQ. Trimming removed 5 bases from V and 9 bases from J; junction bases left unmatched: 11.

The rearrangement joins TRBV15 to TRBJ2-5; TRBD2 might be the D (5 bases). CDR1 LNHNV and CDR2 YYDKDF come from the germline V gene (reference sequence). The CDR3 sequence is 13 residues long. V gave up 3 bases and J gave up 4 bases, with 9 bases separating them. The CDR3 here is CATSSIGRETQYF. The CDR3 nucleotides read TGTGCCACCAGCAGCATAGGGAGAGAGACCCAGTACTTC.

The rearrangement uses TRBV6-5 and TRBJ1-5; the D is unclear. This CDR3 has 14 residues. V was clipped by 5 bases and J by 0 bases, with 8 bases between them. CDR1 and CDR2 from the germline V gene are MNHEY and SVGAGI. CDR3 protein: CASSRSHSNQPQHF. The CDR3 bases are TGTGCCAGCAGTAGGAGTCATAGCAATCAGCCCCAGCATTTT.

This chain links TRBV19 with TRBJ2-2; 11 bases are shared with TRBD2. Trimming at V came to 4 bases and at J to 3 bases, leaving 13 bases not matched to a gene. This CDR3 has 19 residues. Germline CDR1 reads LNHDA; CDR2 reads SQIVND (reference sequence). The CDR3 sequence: CASSTLFSGRAVDTGELFF. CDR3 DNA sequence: TGTGCCAGTAGTACCCTCTTTAGCGGGAGGGCCGTGGACACCGGGGAGCTGTTTTTT.

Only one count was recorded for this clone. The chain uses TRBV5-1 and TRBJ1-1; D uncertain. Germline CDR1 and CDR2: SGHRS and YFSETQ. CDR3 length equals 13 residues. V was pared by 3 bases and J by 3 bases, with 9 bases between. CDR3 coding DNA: TGCGCCAGCAGCTCCCTCGTTGACACTGAAGCTTTCTTT. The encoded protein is CASSSLVDTEAFF. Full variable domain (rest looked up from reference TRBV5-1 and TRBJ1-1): KAGVTQTPRYLIKTRGQQVTLSCSPISGHRSVSWYQQTPGQGLQFLFEYFSETQRNKGNFPGRFSGRQFSNSRSEMNVSTLELGDSALYLCASSSLVDTEAFFGQGTRLTVV.

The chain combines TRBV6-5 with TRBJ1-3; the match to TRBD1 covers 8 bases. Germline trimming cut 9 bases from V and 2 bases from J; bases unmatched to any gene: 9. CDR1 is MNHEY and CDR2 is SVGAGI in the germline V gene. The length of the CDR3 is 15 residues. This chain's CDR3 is CASQSRGLAGNTIYF. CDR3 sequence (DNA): TGTGCCAGTCAATCCAGGGGGCTGGCTGGAAACACCATATATTTT.

The CDR3 DNA sequence: TGTGCCAGCAGACAAAGGACTTTGCCCTATGGCTACACCTTC. It specifies CASRQRTLPYGYTF. This chain connects TRBV6-5 to TRBJ1-2; D not certain. CDR3 length: 14 amino acids. Trimming took 6 bases from V and 4 from J, leaving 15 bases between them. The V gene's germline CDR1 is MNHEY and CDR2 SVGAGI.

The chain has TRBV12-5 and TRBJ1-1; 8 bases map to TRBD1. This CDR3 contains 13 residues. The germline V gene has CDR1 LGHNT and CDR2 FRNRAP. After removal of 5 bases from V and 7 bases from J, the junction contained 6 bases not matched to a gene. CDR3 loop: CASGQGARGEAFF. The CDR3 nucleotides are TGTGCTAGTGGTCAGGGGGCTCGTGGTGAAGCTTTCTTT.

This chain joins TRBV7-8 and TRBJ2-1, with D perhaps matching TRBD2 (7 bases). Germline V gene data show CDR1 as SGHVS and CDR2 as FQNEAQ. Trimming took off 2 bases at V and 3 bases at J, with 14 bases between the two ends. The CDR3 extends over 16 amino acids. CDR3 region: CASSLWGGRGYNEQFF. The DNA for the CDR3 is TGTGCCAGCAGCTTATGGGGGGGCCGCGGCTACAATGAGCAGTTCTTC. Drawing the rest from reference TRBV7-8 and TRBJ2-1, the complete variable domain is GAGVSQSPRYKVAKRGQDVALRCDPISGHVSLFWYQQALGQGPEFLTYFQNEAQLDKSGLPSDRFFAERPEGSVSTLKIQRTQQEDSAVYLCASSLWGGRGYNEQFFGPGTRLTVL.

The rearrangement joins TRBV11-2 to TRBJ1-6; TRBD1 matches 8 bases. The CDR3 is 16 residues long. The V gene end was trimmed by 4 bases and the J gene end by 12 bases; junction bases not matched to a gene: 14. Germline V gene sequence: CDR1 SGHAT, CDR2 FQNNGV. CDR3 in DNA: TGTGCCAGCAGCTCGGGGGGACAGGCCGTGCCGGGACCCCTCCACTTT. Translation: CASSSGGQAVPGPLHF.

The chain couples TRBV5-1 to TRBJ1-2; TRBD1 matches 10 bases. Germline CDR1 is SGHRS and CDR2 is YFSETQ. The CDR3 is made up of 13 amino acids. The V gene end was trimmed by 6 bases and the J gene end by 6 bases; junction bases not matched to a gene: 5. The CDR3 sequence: CASKETGGNGYTF. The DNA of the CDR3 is TGCGCCAGCAAAGAGACAGGGGGCAATGGCTACACCTTC.

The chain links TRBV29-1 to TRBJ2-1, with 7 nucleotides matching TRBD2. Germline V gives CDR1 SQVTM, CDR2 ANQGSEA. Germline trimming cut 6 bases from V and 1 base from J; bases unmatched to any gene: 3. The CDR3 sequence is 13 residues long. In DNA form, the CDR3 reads TGCAGCGTCCTAGCGGATTCCTACAATGAGCAGTTCTTC. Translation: CSVLADSYNEQFF.

The CDR3 here is CASSLGGQTSYEQYF. CDR3 nucleotide sequence: TGTGCCAGCAGCTTAGGGGGACAGACCTCCTACGAGCAGTACTTC. V gene TRBV7-6 combines with J gene TRBJ2-7; 7 bases match TRBD1. The germline V gene has CDR1 SGHVS and CDR2 FNYEAQ. Trimming took 1 base from V and 0 from J; bases not matched to a gene: 3. CDR3 length equals 15 residues. Using reference TRBV7-6 and TRBJ2-7 for the parts outside the CDR3, the full variable domain is GAGVSQSPRYKVTKRGQDVALRCDPISGHVSLYWYRQALGQGPEFLTYFNYEAQQDKSGLPNDRFSAERPEGSISTLTIQRTEQRDSAMYRCASSLGGQTSYEQYFGPGTRLTVT.

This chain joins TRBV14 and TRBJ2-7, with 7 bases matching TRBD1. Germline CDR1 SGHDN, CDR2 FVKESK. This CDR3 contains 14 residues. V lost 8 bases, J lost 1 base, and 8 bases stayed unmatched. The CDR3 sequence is CASSGTEISYEQYF. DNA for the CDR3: TGTGCCAGCTCGGGGACAGAGATTTCCTACGAGCAGTACTTC.

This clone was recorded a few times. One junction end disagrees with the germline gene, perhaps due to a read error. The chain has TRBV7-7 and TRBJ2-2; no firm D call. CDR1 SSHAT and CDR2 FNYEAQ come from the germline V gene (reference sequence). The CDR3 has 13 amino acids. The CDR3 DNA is TGTGCTAGCAGCCCCAGAGGCGCGGGGGAGCTGTTTTTT. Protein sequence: CASSPRGAGELFF.

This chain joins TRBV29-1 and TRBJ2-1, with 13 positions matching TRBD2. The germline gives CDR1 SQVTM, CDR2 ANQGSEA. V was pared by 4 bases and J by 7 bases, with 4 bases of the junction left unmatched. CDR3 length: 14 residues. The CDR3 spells CSVGATSGRNEQFF. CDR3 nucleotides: TGCAGCGTTGGAGCGACTAGCGGGAGGAATGAGCAGTTCTTC.